The sequence of this T cell receptor (beta chain) was determined in a study of T cells in Graves' hyperthyroidism and ophthalmopathy. This clonotype showed up just once. Trimming removed 5 bases from V and 4 bases from J, with 12 bases in between. The CDR3 totals 15 residues. It was RNA transcripts that yielded the amplified TCR beta CDR3 regions. First-round RT-PCR of the TCR CDR3 relied on the HTBI primer set. Using its own MiXCR run on the multiplex PCR reads, TCRdb lists one record per CDR3 protein. The table includes roughly 500,000 distinct CDR3 sequences, 46% detected once. The chain couples TRBV12-3 or TRBV12-4 to TRBJ1-6; a weak D match, TRBD1 (6 bases). The sample taken for sequencing was peripheral blood or thyroid tissue (not recorded which). The sequence derives from an adult woman with Graves' disease, either hyperthyroidism or ophthalmopathy (not recorded which). CDR3 amino acids: CASSTRQDYNSPLHF. CDR3 nucleotide sequence: TGTGCCAGCAGTACCAGACAGGATTATAATTCACCCCTCCACTTT.